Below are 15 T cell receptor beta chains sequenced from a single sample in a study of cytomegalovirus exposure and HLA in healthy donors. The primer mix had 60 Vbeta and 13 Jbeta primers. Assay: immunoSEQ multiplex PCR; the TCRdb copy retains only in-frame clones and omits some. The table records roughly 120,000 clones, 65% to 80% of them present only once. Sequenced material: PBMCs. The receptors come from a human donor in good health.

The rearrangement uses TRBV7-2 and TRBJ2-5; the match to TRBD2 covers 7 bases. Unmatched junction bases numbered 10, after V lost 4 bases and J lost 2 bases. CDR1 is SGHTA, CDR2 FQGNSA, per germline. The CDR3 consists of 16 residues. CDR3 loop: CASSWGGSGAQETQYF. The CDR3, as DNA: TGTGCCAGCAGCTGGGGGGGGAGCGGGGCACAAGAGACCCAGTACTTC.

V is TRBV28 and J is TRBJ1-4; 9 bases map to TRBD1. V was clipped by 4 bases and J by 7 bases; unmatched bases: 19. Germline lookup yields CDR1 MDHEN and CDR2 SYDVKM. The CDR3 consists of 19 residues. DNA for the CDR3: TGTGCCAGCAGTTCAACTACCGGGACAGGGAATATTGTCGGTGAAAAACTGTTTTTT. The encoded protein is CASSSTTGTGNIVGEKLFF.

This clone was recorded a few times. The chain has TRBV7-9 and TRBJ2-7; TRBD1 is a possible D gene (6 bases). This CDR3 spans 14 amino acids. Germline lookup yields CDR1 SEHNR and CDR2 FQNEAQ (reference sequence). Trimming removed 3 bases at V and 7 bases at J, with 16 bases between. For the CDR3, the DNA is TGTGCCAGCAGCTTGCCAGGGGCCCCCTGGGAGCAGTACTTC. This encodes CASSLPGAPWEQYF. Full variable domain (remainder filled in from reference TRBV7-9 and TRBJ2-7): DTGVSQNPRHKITKRGQNVTFRCDPISEHNRLYWYRQTLGQGPEFLTYFQNEAQLEKSRLLSDRFSAERPKGSFSTLEIQRTEQGDSAMYLCASSLPGAPWEQYFGPGTRLTVT.

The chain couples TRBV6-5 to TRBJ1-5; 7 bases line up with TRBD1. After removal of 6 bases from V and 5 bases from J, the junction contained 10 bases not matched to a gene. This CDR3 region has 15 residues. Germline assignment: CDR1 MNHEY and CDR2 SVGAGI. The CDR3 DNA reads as TGTGCCAGCAGGGAGGGGGACAGCGGCGATCAGCCCCAGCATTTT. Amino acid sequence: CASREGDSGDQPQHF.

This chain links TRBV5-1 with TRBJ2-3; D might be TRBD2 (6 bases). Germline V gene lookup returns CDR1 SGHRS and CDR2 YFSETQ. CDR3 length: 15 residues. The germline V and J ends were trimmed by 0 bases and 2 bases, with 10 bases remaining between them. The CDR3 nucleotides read TGCGCCAGCAGCTTGGGCGGGGTGCCCACAGATACGCAGTATTTT. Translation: CASSLGGVPTDTQYF. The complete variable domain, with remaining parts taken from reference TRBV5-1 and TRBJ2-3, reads KAGVTQTPRYLIKTRGQQVTLSCSPISGHRSVSWYQQTPGQGLQFLFEYFSETQRNKGNFPGRFSGRQFSNSRSEMNVSTLELGDSALYLCASSLGGVPTDTQYFGPGTRLTVL.

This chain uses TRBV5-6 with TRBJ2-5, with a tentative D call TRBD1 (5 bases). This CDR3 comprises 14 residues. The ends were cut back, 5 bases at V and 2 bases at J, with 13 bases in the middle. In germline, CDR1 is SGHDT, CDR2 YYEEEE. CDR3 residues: CASSLGHIQETQYF. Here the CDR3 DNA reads TGTGCCAGCAGTCTGGGGCATATACAAGAGACCCAGTACTTC.

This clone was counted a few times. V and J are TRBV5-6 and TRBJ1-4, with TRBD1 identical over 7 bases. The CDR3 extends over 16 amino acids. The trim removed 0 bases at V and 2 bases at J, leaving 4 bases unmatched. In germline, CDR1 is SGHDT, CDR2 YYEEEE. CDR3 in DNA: TGTGCCAGCAGCTTGGACAGGGGATCGACTAATGAAAAACTGTTTTTT. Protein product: CASSLDRGSTNEKLFF.

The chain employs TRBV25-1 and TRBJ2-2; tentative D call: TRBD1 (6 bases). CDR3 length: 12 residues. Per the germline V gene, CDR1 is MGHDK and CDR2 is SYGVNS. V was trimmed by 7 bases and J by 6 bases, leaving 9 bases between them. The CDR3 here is CASNPGAGELFF. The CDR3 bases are TGTGCCAGCAATCCAGGGGCCGGGGAGCTGTTTTTT.

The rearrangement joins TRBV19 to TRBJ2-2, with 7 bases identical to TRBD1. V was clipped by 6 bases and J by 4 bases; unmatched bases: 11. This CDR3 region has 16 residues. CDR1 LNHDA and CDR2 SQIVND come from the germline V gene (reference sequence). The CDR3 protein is CASSQSRDSSTGELFF. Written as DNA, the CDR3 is TGTGCCAGTAGCCAGAGCCGGGACAGTTCCACCGGGGAGCTGTTTTTT.

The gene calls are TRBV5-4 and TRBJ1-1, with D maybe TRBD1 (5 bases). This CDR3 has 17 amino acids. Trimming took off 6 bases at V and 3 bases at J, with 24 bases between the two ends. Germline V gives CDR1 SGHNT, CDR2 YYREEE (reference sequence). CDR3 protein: CASTSTTTTVGDTEAFF. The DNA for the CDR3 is TGTGCCAGCACCTCCACCACGACGACAGTTGGTGACACTGAAGCTTTCTTT.

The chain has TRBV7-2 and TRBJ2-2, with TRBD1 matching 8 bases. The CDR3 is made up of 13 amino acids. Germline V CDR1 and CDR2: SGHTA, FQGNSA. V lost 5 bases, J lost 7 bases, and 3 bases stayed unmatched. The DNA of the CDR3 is TGTGCCAGCAGCACTGGGACAGGCGGGGAGCTGTTTTTT. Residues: CASSTGTGGELFF.

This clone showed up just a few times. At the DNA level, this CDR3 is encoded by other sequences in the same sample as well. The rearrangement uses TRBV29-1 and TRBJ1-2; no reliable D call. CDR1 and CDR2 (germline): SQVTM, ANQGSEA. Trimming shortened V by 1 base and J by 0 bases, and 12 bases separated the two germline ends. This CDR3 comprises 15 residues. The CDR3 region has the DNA TGCAGCGTTGAAGCTCAGTATCCTGCTAACTATGGCTACACCTTC. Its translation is CSVEAQYPANYGYTF.

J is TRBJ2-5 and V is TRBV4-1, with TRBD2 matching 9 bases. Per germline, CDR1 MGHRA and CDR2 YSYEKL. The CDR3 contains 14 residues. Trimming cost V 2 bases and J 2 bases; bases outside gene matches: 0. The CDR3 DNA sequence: TGCGCCAGCAGCCAACTAGCGGGGCAAGAGACCCAGTACTTC. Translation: CASSQLAGQETQYF.

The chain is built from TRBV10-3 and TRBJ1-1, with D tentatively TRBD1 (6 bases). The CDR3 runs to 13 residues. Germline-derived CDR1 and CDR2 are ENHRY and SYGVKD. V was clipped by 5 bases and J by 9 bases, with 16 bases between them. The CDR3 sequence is CAISQPDSAKAFF. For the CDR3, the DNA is TGTGCCATCAGTCAACCGGACAGTGCCAAAGCTTTCTTT.

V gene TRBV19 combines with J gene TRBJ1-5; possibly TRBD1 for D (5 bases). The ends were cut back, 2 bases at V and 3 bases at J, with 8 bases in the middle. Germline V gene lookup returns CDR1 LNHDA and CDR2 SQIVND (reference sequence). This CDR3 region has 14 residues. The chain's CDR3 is CASSINRNNQPQHF. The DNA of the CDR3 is TGTGCCAGTAGTATAAACAGGAACAATCAGCCCCAGCATTTT.